The entry below describes one TCR beta chain. The sample comes from a study of blood T cell repertoires in COVID-19. The table came from immunoSEQ multiplex PCR; TCRdb's copy has only in-frame clones and leaves some out. This table has around 100,000 clones, under 85% appearing once. The CDR3 contains 15 residues. The V end was cut by 1 base, the J end by 2 bases, with 12 bases between. The V gene's germline CDR1 is SGHAT and CDR2 FQNNGV. This clonotype was obtained from a human donor in a cohort sampled during active COVID-19. The chain employs TRBV11-2 and TRBJ2-7; D remains ambiguous. The sequenced sample consisted of peripheral blood. The CDR3 coding sequence is TGTGCCAGCAGCTTAGTTGGGCAAAGTCCCTACGAGCAGTACTTC. This sequence encodes CASSLVGQSPYEQYF.